This T cell receptor beta chain was retrieved from a study of beta chain features in type 1 diabetes. About the research overall: No age, gender or cell yield differences were seen between patients and healthy donors. Study findings and constraints: The influence of HLA type on TCRB rearrangement stayed undetermined. Among patients with Type 1 diabetes, TCRB CDR3s were moderately but significantly shorter in every one of the four CD4+ subsets.

Looked up from germline, CDR1 is DFQATT and CDR2 is SNEGSKA (reference sequence). Deletions cut 3 bases from V and 4 bases from J, with 6 bases between. CDR3 length: 11 amino acids. This clone has more than one count but fewer than ten. The target antigen is unknown. The isolated RNA, all of it, was reverse transcribed, so expressed TCRB transcripts were what got sequenced. TCRdb keeps only in-frame clones here, not all; method: immunoSEQ multiplex PCR. This sample has around 150,000 clones, with 6.5% to 8.5% found just once. Every single donor gave one heparinised blood draw, and these averaged about 120 mL. CD45RO/CCR7/CD25/CD127/CD95/CD27 sorting isolated CD4+ naive, central memory, regulatory and stem cell-like memory cells.

The TCR sequence derives from a woman aged 18-29 years with type 1 diabetes. Sequencing input: central memory CD4+ T cells from blood. The chain joins TRBV20-1 to TRBJ2-5; D call uncertain. The CDR3 DNA is TGCAGTGCTAGCCCTAGAGAGACCCAGTACTTC. Amino acid sequence: CSASPRETQYF.